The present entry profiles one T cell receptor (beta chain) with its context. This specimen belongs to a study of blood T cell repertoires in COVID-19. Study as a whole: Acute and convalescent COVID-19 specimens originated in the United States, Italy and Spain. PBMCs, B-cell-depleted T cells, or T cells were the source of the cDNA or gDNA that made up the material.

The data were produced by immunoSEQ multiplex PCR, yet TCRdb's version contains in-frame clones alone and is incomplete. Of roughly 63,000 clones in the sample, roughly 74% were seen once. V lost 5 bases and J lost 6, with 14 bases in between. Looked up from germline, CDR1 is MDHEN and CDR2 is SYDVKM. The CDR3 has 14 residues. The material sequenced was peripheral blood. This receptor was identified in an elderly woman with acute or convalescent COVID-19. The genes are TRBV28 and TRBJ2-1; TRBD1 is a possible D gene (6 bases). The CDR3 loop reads CASSPRGSSNEQFF. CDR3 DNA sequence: TGTGCCAGCAGTCCTAGGGGGTCTTCCAATGAGCAGTTCTTC. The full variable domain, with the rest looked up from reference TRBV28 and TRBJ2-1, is DVKVTQSSRYLVKRTGEKVFLECVQDMDHENMFWYRQDPGLGLRLIYFSYDVKMKEKGDIPEGYSVSREKKERFSLILESASTNQTSMYLCASSPRGSSNEQFFGPGTRLTVL.